This T cell receptor (beta chain) comes out of a study of OX40 agonist ivuxolimab in advanced cancers. Broader study findings: Relative to CD4+, CD8+ T cells held more expanded clones on average. Patients who responded partially at 0.1-3.0 mg/kg showed clonal expansion ranking among the lowest.

A remark on this clone: What it recognizes is unknown. Other DNA variants within this sample encode the same CDR3.

Germline V lookup: CDR1 PRHDT, CDR2 FYEKMQ (reference sequence). The CDR3 runs 13 residues. V lost 5 bases and J lost 3, with 9 bases in between. Measured with immunoSEQ multiplex PCR; TCRdb has only the in-frame clones, and not every one. The data hold 35,000 to 45,000 clones, with less than 90% observed a single time. Specimen: CD4+ or CD8+ T cells sorted from blood, collected in a trial of the OX40 agonist ivuxolimab. The TCR comes from an adult with an advanced solid tumor such as melanoma, head and neck, liver or kidney cancer. The chain combines TRBV13 with TRBJ2-3; D is perhaps TRBD2 (6 bases). The CDR3 nucleotides are TGTGCCAGCAGCCCAGGACTAACAGATACGCAGTATTTT. Translation gives CASSPGLTDTQYF.